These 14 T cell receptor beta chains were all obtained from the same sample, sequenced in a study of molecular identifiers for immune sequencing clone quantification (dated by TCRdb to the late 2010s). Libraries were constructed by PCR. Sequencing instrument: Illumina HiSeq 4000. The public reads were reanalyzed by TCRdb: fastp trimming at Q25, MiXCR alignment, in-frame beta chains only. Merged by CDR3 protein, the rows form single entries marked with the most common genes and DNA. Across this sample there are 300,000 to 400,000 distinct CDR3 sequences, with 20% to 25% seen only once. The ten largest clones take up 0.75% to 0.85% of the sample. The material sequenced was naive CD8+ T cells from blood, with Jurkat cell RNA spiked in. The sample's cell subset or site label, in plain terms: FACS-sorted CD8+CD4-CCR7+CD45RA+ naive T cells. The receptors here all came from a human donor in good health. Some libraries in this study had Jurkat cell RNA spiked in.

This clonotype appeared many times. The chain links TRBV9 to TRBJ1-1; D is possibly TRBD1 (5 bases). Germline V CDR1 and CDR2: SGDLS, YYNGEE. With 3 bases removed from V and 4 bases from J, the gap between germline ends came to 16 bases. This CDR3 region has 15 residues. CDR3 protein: CASSAGYGGATEAFF. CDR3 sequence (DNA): TGTGCCAGCAGCGCCGGTTACGGGGGAGCCACTGAAGCTTTCTTT.

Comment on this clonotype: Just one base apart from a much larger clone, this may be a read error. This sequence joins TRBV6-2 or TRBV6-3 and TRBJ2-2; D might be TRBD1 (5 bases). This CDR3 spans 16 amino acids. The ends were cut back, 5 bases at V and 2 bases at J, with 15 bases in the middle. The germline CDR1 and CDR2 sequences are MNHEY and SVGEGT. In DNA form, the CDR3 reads TGTGCCAGCAGTCCCAACAGGATGCGTAACACCGGGGAGCTGTTTTTT. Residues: CASSPNRMRNTGELFF.

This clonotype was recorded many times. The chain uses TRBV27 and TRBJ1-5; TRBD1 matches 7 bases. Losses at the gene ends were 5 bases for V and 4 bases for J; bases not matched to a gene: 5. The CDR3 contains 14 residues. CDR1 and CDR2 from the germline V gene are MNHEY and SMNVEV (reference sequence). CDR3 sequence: CASSPQGWNQPQHF. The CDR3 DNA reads TGTGCCAGCAGTCCACAGGGGTGGAATCAGCCCCAGCATTTT.

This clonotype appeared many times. The CDR3 bases are TGTGCCAGCAGTTCCGACCGGGACAGGGATCAGCCCCAGCATTTT. It translates to CASSSDRDRDQPQHF. The genes are TRBV28 and TRBJ1-5, with 9 bases matching TRBD1. CDR3 length: 15 amino acids. CDR1 is MDHEN and CDR2 is SYDVKM in the germline V gene. V gave up 4 bases and J gave up 5 bases; unmatched junction bases: 6.

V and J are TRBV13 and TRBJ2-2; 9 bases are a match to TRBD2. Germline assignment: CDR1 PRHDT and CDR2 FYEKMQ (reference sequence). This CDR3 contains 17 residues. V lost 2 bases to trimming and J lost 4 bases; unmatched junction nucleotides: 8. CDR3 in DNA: TGTGCCAGCAGCTTAACAGCGGGGGGCCCGGTCACCGGGGAGCTGTTTTTT. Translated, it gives CASSLTAGGPVTGELFF.

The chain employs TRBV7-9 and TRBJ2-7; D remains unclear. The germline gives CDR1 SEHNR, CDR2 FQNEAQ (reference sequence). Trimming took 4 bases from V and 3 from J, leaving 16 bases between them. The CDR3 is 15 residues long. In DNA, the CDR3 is TGTGCCAGCAGCTCCCCCGGGTCGAGAAACTACGAGCAGTACTTC. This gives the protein CASSSPGSRNYEQYF.

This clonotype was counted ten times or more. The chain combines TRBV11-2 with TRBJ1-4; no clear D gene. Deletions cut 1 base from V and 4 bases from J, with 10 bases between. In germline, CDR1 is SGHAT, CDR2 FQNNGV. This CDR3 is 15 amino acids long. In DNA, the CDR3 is TGTGCCAGCAGCTTAGGTTGGAGGTATAATGAAAAACTGTTTTTT. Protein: CASSLGWRYNEKLFF.

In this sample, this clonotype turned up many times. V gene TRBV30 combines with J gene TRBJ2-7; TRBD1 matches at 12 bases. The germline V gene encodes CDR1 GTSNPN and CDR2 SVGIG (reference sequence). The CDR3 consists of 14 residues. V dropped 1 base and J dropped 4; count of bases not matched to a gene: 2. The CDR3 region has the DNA TGTGCCTGGAGTGCGGGACAGGGGGCATACGAGCAGTACTTC. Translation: CAWSAGQGAYEQYF.

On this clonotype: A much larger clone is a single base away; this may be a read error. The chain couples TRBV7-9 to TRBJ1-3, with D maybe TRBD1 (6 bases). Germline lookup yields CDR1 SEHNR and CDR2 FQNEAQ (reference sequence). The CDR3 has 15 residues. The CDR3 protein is CASRPPVGAGSTIYF. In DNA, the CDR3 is TGTGCCAGCAGACCTCCTGTGGGGGCTGGAAGCACCATATATTTT. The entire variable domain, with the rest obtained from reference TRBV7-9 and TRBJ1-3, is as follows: DTGVSQNPRHKITKRGQNVTFRCDPISEHNRLYWYRQTLGQGPEFLTYFQNEAQLEKSRLLSDRFSAERPKGSFSTLEIQRTEQGDSAMYLCASRPPVGAGSTIYFGEGSWLTVV.

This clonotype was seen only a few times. For the CDR3, the DNA is TGTGCCAGCAGTTACTCGGGTCAGCGTACAGATACGCAGTATTTT. This codes for CASSYSGQRTDTQYF. The chain couples TRBV6-5 to TRBJ2-3; D unclear. There are 15 residues in the CDR3. Trimming removed 0 bases from V and 3 bases from J, with 10 bases in between. The germline gives CDR1 MNHEY, CDR2 SVGAGI.

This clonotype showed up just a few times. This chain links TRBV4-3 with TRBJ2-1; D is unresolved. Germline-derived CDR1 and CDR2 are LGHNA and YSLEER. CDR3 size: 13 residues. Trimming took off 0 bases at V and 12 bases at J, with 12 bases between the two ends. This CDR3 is CASSQDLGQRQFF. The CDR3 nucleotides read TGCGCCAGCAGCCAAGATCTTGGGCAGCGGCAGTTCTTC.

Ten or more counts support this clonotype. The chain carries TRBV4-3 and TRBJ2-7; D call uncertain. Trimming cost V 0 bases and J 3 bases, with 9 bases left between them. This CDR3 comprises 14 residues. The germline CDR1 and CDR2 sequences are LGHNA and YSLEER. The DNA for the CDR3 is TGCGCCAGCAGCCAAGACGGTGGGGTCTACGAGCAGTACTTC. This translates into CASSQDGGVYEQYF.

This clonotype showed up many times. The CDR3 DNA follows: TGTGCCAGCAGCCAAGAAAGGGGATCGAAAAACACCATATATTTT. It encodes CASSQERGSKNTIYF. The rearrangement uses TRBV14 and TRBJ1-3; a possible D gene is TRBD1 (5 bases). The CDR3 is made up of 15 amino acids. Trimming left V 0 bases short and J 6 bases short, with 12 bases between. CDR1 SGHDN and CDR2 FVKESK come from the germline V gene.

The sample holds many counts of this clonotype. Here the CDR3 DNA reads TGTGCCAGCAGTGAAACCTGGCAGGGGAACTATGGCTACACCTTC. Translated, it gives CASSETWQGNYGYTF. V and J are TRBV2 and TRBJ1-2; possibly TRBD1 for D (6 bases). This CDR3 comprises 15 residues. Germline-derived CDR1 and CDR2 are SNHLY and FYNNEI. V lost 2 bases and J lost 2, with 12 bases in between.